Presented here are 21 T cell receptor beta chains from one specimen sequenced in a study of vaccination and CD4 T cells after COVID-19. Cultured CD4+ T-cell DNA underwent Oncomine TCR Beta short-read sequencing. TCRdb reprocessed the PCR reads via MiXCR and lists one record per CDR3 protein. This sample has around 19,000 distinct CDR3 sequences, with 50% to 60% found just once. What these receptors recognize is not known. The treatment is: approximately 9-day PBMC culture with coronavirus spike peptide pools or control peptides (ViraFEST assay). Sequencing was performed on CD4+ T cells from blood, cultured in vitro. The source is a human donor who had recovered from COVID-19.

Here the CDR3 DNA reads TGTGCCAGCAGCTCTCCGGGACAGGGGTCCTACGAGCAGTACTTC. Its protein is CASSSPGQGSYEQYF. The genes are TRBV11-1 and TRBJ2-7; TRBD1 matches at 10 bases. Germline values: CDR1 SGHAT, CDR2 FQDESV (reference sequence). The CDR3 sequence is 15 residues long. The junction had 4 bases not matched to a gene; V was cut back by 4 bases and J by 1 base. The full variable domain, rest sourced from reference TRBV11-1 and TRBJ2-7, is EAEVAQSPRYKITEKSQAVAFWCDPISGHATLYWYRQILGQGPELLVQFQDESVVDDSQLPKDRFSAERLKGVDSTLKIQPAELGDSAMYLCASSSPGQGSYEQYFGPGTRLTVT.

The V gene is TRBV11-2, the J gene TRBJ1-2; TRBD1 is a possible D gene (6 bases). The ends were cut back, 6 bases at V and 2 bases at J, with 16 bases in the middle. There are 15 residues in the CDR3. Looked up from germline, CDR1 is SGHAT and CDR2 is FQNNGV. CDR3 bases: TGTGCCAGCAGTTCAGCCTCCACAGGGAACTATGGCTACACCTTC. It specifies CASSSASTGNYGYTF.

V is TRBV20-1 and J is TRBJ2-3, with 12 positions matching TRBD2. The CDR3 runs 14 residues. V gave up 6 bases and J gave up 6 bases; unmatched junction bases: 7. Germline V gene data show CDR1 as DFQATT and CDR2 as SNEGSKA (reference sequence). The CDR3 spells CSAALAGGSDTQYF. As DNA, the CDR3 is TGCAGTGCCGCTCTAGCGGGAGGGTCGGATACGCAGTATTTT.

The chain uses TRBV20-1 and TRBJ1-2; TRBD1 aligns across 11 bases. CDR3 size: 13 residues. J was trimmed by 10 bases and V by 6 bases; bases with no gene match: 10. The germline V gene encodes CDR1 DFQATT and CDR2 SNEGSKA (reference sequence). CDR3 coding DNA: TGCAGTGCCACCCCTCCGGGACAGGGGGTCTACACCTTC. Encoded protein: CSATPPGQGVYTF.

The chain has TRBV20-1 and TRBJ2-3; 7 bases fit TRBD2. Germline V gene data show CDR1 as DFQATT and CDR2 as SNEGSKA (reference sequence). V shed 0 bases and J 2 bases; nucleotides not matched to a gene: 8. There are 16 residues in the CDR3. Here the CDR3 DNA reads TGCAGTGCTAGAGATAGGACTAGGTTTCCCACAGATACGCAGTATTTT. It yields the protein CSARDRTRFPTDTQYF.

The chain joins TRBV4-1 to TRBJ1-2; weak D call: TRBD1 (5 bases). The CDR3 is 16 amino acids. V lost 2 bases to trimming and J lost 7 bases, with 20 bases between them. Germline V gives CDR1 MGHRA, CDR2 YSYEKL. The CDR3 reads CASSQLLAGHRGGYTF. The DNA of the CDR3 is TGCGCCAGCAGCCAACTCCTTGCAGGGCATAGAGGTGGCTACACCTTC.

This clonotype was detected once. The chain recombines TRBV5-1 with TRBJ2-1, with 12 bases matching TRBD1. Germline V gene lookup returns CDR1 SGHRS and CDR2 YFSETQ. The junction had 9 bases not matched to a gene; V was cut back by 4 bases and J by 7 bases. This CDR3 region has 16 residues. This CDR3 reads CASSHGTGGVWNEQFF. The CDR3 coding sequence is TGCGCCAGCAGCCACGGGACAGGGGGCGTGTGGAATGAGCAGTTCTTC.

This clonotype has only a few counts. J is TRBJ1-2 and V is TRBV11-2, with D perhaps TRBD1 (5 bases). Germline values: CDR1 SGHAT, CDR2 FQNNGV. This CDR3 region has 14 residues. With 3 bases removed from V and 5 bases from J, the gap between germline ends came to 13 bases. The CDR3 sequence: CASSFDGTAYGYTF. The CDR3 nucleotides are TGTGCCAGCAGCTTCGACGGGACCGCTTATGGCTACACCTTC. Complete variable domain (other parts from reference TRBV11-2 and TRBJ1-2): EAGVAQSPRYKIIEKRQSVAFWCNPISGHATLYWYQQILGQGPKLLIQFQNNGVVDDSQLPKDRFSAERLKGVDSTLKIQPAKLEDSAVYLCASSFDGTAYGYTFGSGTRLTVV.

The rearrangement links TRBV19 to TRBJ1-2; a possible D gene is TRBD1 (5 bases). Per the germline V gene, CDR1 is LNHDA and CDR2 is SQIVND (reference sequence). The CDR3 contains 18 residues. The V and J ends lost 5 bases and 2 bases respectively, with 24 bases between them. This CDR3 reads CASSPKKRRERYNYGYTF. The CDR3 nucleotides read TGTGCCAGTAGTCCGAAAAAACGCAGGGAGAGGTACAACTATGGCTACACCTTC.

V usage is TRBV7-9 and J usage is TRBJ1-5, with TRBD1 identical over 9 bases. Germline CDR1 SEHNR, CDR2 FQNEAQ (reference sequence). The CDR3 has 14 residues. The V and J ends lost 5 bases and 9 bases, in that order; junction bases with no gene match: 8. The DNA of the CDR3 is TGTGCCAGCAGCGGTGGACAGGGGTCGGGGCCCCAGCATTTT. Protein sequence: CASSGGQGSGPQHF.

The chain links TRBV2 to TRBJ1-3; the D gene is possibly TRBD1 (6 bases). Trimming pared 2 bases from V and 4 bases from J, leaving 15 bases between. CDR1 SNHLY and CDR2 FYNNEI come from the germline V gene. CDR3 length: 16 residues. The CDR3 sequence is CASSEQGQITGNTIYF. As DNA, the CDR3 is TGTGCCAGCAGTGAACAGGGGCAGATCACCGGAAACACCATATATTTT.

This clonotype was observed a single time. The chain combines TRBV12-3 or TRBV12-4 with TRBJ2-5, with a possible D match to TRBD2 (6 bases). Trimming took off 3 bases at V and 5 bases at J, with 19 bases between the two ends. The CDR3 runs 16 residues. In nucleotides, the CDR3 is TGTGCCAGCAGTTTTGGAGCGGGCCCGGGGCGGGAGACCCAGTACTTC. Its protein product is CASSFGAGPGRETQYF.

The CDR3 here is CASSLADTQYF. Here the CDR3 DNA reads TGTGCCAGCAGCTTAGCAGATACGCAGTATTTT. V usage is TRBV7-2 and J usage is TRBJ2-3; D remains unclear. The V end was cut by 0 bases, the J end by 5 bases, with 0 bases between. Per germline, CDR1 SGHTA and CDR2 FQGNSA. This CDR3 is built from 11 residues.

CDR3 sequence reads: CATSNRSTDTQYF. In DNA form, the CDR3 reads TGTGCCACCAGCAACAGAAGCACAGATACGCAGTATTTT. This chain joins TRBV15 and TRBJ2-3; D is unresolved. V gave up 4 bases and J gave up 0 bases, with 5 bases separating them. The CDR3 has 13 amino acids. Germline loops: CDR1 LNHNV, CDR2 YYDKDF (reference sequence).

The genes are TRBV28 and TRBJ1-5; 7 nucleotides agree with TRBD1. The CDR3 is 15 amino acids. The J segment lost 6 bases and the V segment lost 2 bases, leaving 7 bases of the junction unmatched. Per the germline V gene, CDR1 is MDHEN and CDR2 is SYDVKM. As DNA, the CDR3 is TGTGCCAGCAGTTTACCCCCTCCAGGGGGTCAGCCCCAGCATTTT. It encodes CASSLPPPGGQPQHF.

This clonotype was seen a few times. The CDR3 DNA is TGTGCCAGCAGCCAGCGGGGTGATGAGACTGAAGCTTTCTTT. Translating it yields CASSQRGDETEAFF. This chain joins TRBV4-2 and TRBJ1-1, with D uncertain. From germline, CDR1 is LGHNA and CDR2 YNFKEQ. The CDR3 runs 14 residues. Trimming pared 3 bases from V and 5 bases from J, leaving 13 bases between.

This clonotype has only a few counts. V is TRBV7-9 and J is TRBJ1-3; no reliable D call. The germline gives CDR1 SEHNR, CDR2 FQNEAQ (reference sequence). V dropped 3 bases and J dropped 4 bases, with 7 bases sitting between them. The CDR3 contains 13 residues. The CDR3 DNA reads as TGTGCCAGCAGCTTCGGGGAGGGAAACACCATATATTTT. Translation: CASSFGEGNTIYF.

The gene calls are TRBV3-1 and TRBJ1-1, with 7 nucleotides matching TRBD1. The germline V gene encodes CDR1 LGHDT and CDR2 YNNKEL (reference sequence). J gave up 2 bases and V 0 bases, and 3 bases lay outside the gene matches. The length of the CDR3 is 15 residues. The CDR3 is CASSQDGDRNTEAFF. CDR3 DNA: TGTGCCAGCAGCCAAGATGGGGACAGAAACACTGAAGCTTTCTTT.

This clonotype was detected a few times. V usage is TRBV6-1 and J usage is TRBJ1-5, with TRBD1 as a possible D gene (6 bases). Trimming stripped 6 bases from V and 0 bases from J, with 15 bases between. Germline V gene sequence: CDR1 MNHNS, CDR2 SASEGT. There are 16 residues in the CDR3. CDR3 nucleotides: TGTGCCAGCAGGGACTCCCAGGGGAATAGCAATCAGCCCCAGCATTTT. This codes for CASRDSQGNSNQPQHF.

This clonotype has more than one count but fewer than ten. V usage is TRBV12-3 or TRBV12-4 and J usage is TRBJ1-2; D gene uncertain. The CDR3 runs 13 residues. Trimming took off 5 bases at V and 4 bases at J, with 11 bases between the two ends. The CDR3 is CASSPRHGYGYTF. CDR3 bases: TGTGCCAGCAGTCCCCGTCATGGCTATGGCTACACCTTC.

The CDR3 protein is CASSKGGQGNQPQHF. The CDR3 DNA follows: TGTGCCAGTAGCAAAGGGGGCCAGGGGAATCAGCCCCAGCATTTT. V is TRBV19 and J is TRBJ1-5; 7 bases align to TRBD1. This CDR3 has 15 residues. Trimming cost V 6 bases and J 4 bases; bases outside gene matches: 9. Germline V gene lookup returns CDR1 LNHDA and CDR2 SQIVND (reference sequence).